This T cell receptor (beta chain) was retrieved from a study of blood T cell repertoires in COVID-19. Produced via immunoSEQ multiplex PCR; TCRdb's table is partial and in-frame only. The table has about 51,000 clones, around 93% seen once. The V gene's germline CDR1 is DFQATT and CDR2 SNEGSKA (reference sequence). Deletions cut 3 bases from V and 4 bases from J, with 12 bases between. The CDR3 extends over 13 amino acids. The rearrangement joins TRBV20-1 to TRBJ1-1; D gene ambiguous. Source material: peripheral blood. The origin of this receptor is a man aged 45 to 65 with acute or convalescent COVID-19. The CDR3 spells CSASAGKSTEAFF. The DNA of the CDR3 is TGCAGTGCTAGTGCGGGGAAGAGCACTGAAGCTTTCTTT.